This T cell receptor (beta chain) was obtained from a study of blood T cell repertoires in COVID-19. Overall study: Whether acute or convalescent, the COVID-19 samples came from the United States, Italy and Spain.

Germline V gene data show CDR1 as SEHNR and CDR2 as FQNEAQ (reference sequence). This CDR3 is 17 amino acids long. V lost 0 bases and J lost 4; bases outside the gene matches: 2. Authors' processing steps: Scientists estimated how many nucleated cells there were by amplifying reference gene primers. Assay used: immunoSEQ multiplex PCR; TCRdb lists only in-frame clones, some missing. V and J calls and clone size come straight from that table; D and trimming were deduced from the DNA. The sample gives under 250,000 clones, about 80% of which show up once; 8.9% is in the top ten. The sequence was obtained from a man older than 75 with acute or convalescent COVID-19. The rearrangement joins TRBV7-9 to TRBJ2-1; 14 nucleotides align to TRBD2. Sequencing input: peripheral blood. CDR3 region: CASSLAGTSGSYNEQFF. In DNA, the CDR3 is TGTGCCAGCAGCTTAGCGGGGACTAGCGGGAGTTACAATGAGCAGTTCTTC.